This T cell receptor (beta chain) was identified during a study of T cells in Graves' hyperthyroidism and ophthalmopathy. Authors of the study amplified TCR beta CDR3 regions from RNA transcripts. Using the HTBI primer set, a first-round RT-PCR was run on the TCR CDR3. TCRdb reanalysed the multiplex PCR reads using MiXCR and keeps one entry per CDR3 protein. Of some 500,000 distinct CDR3 sequences detected, around an eighth appear once; the ten largest clones hold 15% to 20%. The study's findings and limits: Most clonotypes expanded in thyroid above 0.001 were likewise present in blood.

This clonotype was detected many times. Its antigen remains unidentified. Deletions cut 4 bases from V and 1 base from J, with 11 bases between. The CDR3 length is 15 residues. CDR1 is LGHNT and CDR2 is FRNRAP in the germline V gene. This chain connects TRBV12-5 to TRBJ1-5, with D tentatively TRBD1 (5 bases). The receptor comes from a young woman with Graves' hyperthyroidism. Source material: blood. The CDR3 loop reads CASGYTGLSNQPQHF. As DNA, the CDR3 is TGTGCTAGTGGTTACACGGGACTGAGCAATCAGCCCCAGCATTTT. The full variable domain, completed using reference TRBV12-5 and TRBJ1-5, is DARVTQTPRHKVTEMGQEVTMRCQPILGHNTVFWYRQTMMQGLELLAYFRNRAPLDDSGMPKDRFSAEMPDATLATLKIQPSEPRDSAVYFCASGYTGLSNQPQHFGDGTRLSIL.